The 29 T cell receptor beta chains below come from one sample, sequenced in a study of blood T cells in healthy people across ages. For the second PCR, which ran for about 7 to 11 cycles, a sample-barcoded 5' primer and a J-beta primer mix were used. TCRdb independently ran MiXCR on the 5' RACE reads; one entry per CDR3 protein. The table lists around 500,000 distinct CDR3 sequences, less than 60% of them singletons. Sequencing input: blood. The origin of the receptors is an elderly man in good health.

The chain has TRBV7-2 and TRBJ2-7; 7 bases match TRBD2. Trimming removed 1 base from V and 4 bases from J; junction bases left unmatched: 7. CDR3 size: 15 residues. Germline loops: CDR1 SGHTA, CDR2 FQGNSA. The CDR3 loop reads CASSLGGGGWYEQYF. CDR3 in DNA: TGTGCCAGCAGCTTAGGTGGCGGGGGTTGGTACGAGCAGTACTTC.

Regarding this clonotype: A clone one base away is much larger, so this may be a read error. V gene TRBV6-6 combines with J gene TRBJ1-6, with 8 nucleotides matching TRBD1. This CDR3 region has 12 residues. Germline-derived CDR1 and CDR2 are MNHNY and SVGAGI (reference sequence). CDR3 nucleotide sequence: TGTGCCGTCACAGGGGGTAATGCACCCCTCCACTTT. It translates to CAVTGGNAPLHF.

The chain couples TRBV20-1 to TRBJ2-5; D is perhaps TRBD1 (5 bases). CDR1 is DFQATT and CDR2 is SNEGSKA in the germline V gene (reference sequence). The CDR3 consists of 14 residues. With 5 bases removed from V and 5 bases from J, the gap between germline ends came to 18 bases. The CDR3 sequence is CSAQGDVGRETQYF. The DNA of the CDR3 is TGCAGTGCTCAGGGTGACGTCGGACGGGAGACCCAGTACTTC.

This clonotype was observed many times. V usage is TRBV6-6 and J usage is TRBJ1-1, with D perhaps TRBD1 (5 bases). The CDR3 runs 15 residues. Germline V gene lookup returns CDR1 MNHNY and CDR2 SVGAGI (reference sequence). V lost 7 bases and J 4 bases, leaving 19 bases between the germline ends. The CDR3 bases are TGTGCCAGCACCCCAGGGCACTCCGGCATCACTGAAGCTTTCTTT. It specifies CASTPGHSGITEAFF.

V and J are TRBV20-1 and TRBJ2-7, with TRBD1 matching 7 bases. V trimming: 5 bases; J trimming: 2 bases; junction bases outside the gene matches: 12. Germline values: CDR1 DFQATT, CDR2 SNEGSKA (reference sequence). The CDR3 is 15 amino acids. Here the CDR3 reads CSAADRVSTPYEQYF. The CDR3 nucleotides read TGCAGTGCTGCTGACAGGGTTTCGACCCCCTACGAGCAGTACTTC.

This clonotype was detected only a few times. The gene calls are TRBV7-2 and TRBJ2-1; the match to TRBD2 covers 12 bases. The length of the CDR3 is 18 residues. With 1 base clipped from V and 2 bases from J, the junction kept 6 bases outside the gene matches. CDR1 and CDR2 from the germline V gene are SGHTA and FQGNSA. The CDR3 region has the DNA TGTGCCAGCAGCTTAGAAAGGACTAGCGGGGTCCCCTACAATGAGCAGTTCTTC. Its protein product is CASSLERTSGVPYNEQFF.

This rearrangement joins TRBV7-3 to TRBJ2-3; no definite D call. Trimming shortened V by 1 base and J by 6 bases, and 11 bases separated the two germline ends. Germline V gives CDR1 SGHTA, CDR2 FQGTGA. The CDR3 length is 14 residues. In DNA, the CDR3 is TGTGCCAGCAGCTTAAGGGCGTCGCCCGATACGCAGTATTTT. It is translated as CASSLRASPDTQYF.

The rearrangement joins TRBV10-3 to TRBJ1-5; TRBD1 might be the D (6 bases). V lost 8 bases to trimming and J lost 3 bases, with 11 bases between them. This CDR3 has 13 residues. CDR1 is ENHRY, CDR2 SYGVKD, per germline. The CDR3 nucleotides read TGTGCCATCGGTGCAGGGGACAATCAGCCCCAGCATTTT. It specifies CAIGAGDNQPQHF.

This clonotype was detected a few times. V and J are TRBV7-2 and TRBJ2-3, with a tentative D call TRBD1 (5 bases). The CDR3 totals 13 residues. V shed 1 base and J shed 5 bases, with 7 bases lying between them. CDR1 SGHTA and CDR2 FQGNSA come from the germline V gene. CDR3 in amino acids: CASSLGQRDTQYF. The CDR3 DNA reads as TGTGCCAGCAGCTTAGGACAGAGAGATACGCAGTATTTT. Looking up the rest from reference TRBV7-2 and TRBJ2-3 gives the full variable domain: GAGVSQSPSNKVTEKGKDVELRCDPISGHTALYWYRQSLGQGLEFLIYFQGNSAPDKSGLPSDRFSAERTGGSVSTLTIQRTQQEDSAVYLCASSLGQRDTQYFGPGTRLTVL.

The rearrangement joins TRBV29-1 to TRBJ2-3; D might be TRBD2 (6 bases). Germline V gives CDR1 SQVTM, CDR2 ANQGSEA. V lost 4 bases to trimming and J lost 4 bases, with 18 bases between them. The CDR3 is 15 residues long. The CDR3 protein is CSVVPGLPSPDTQYF. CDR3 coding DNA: TGCAGCGTTGTACCGGGACTCCCGTCTCCAGATACGCAGTATTTT.

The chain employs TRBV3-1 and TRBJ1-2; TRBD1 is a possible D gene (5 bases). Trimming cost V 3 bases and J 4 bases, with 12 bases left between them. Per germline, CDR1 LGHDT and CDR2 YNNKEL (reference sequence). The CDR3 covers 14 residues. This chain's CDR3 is CASSHGAGGYGYTF. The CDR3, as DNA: TGTGCCAGCAGCCATGGGGCCGGCGGCTATGGCTACACCTTC.

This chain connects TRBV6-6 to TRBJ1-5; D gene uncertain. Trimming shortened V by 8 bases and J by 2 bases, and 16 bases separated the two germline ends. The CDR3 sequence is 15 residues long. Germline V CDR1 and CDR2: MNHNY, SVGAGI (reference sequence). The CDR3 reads CASSLGLRGNQPQHF. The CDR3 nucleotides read TGTGCCAGCTCCTTGGGCCTTCGGGGCAATCAGCCCCAGCATTTT.

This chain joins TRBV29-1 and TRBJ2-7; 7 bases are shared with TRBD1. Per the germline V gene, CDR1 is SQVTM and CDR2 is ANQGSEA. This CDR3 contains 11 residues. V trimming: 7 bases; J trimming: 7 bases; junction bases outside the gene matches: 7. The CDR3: CSAGTEREQYF. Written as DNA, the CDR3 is TGCAGCGCCGGGACAGAACGAGAGCAGTACTTC.

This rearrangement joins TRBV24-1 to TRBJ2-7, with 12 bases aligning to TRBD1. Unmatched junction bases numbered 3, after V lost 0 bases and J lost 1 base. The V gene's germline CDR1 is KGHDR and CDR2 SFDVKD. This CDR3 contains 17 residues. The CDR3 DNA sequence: TGTGCCACCAGTGATTTGGGGACAGGGGGCTGTTCCTACGAGCAGTACTTC. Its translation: CATSDLGTGGCSYEQYF.

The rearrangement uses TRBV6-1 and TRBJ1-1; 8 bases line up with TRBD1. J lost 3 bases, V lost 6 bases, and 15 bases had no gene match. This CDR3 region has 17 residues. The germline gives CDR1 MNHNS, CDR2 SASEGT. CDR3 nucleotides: TGTGCCAGCAGCCACGCCGAGACAGGGGCGTGGTACACTGAAGCTTTCTTT. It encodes CASSHAETGAWYTEAFF.

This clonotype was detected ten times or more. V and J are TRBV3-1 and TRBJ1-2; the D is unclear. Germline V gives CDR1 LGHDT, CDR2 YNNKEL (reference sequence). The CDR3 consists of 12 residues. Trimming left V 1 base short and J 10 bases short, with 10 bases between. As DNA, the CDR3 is TGTGCCAGCAGCCAAGGACCGTTTGTCTACACCTTC. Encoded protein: CASSQGPFVYTF.

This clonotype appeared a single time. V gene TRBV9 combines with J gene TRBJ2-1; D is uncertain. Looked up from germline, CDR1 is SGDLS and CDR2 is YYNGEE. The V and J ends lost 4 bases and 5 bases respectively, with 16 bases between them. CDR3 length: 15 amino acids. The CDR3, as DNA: TGTGCCAGCAGCCAATGGGCAGGAACTAACAATGAGCAGTTCTTC. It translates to CASSQWAGTNNEQFF.

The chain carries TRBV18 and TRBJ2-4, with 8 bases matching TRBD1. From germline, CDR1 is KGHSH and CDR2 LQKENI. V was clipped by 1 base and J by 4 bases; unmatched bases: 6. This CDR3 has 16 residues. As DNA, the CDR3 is TGTGCCAGCTCACCACTGAACAGGGGGGTTAAAAACATTCAGTACTTC. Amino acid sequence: CASSPLNRGVKNIQYF.

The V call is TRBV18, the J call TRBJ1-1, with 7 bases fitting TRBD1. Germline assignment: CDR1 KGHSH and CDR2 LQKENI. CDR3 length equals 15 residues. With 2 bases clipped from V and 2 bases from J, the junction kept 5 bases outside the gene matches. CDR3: CASSPLTGVNTEAFF. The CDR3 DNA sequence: TGTGCCAGCTCACCATTAACAGGGGTAAACACTGAAGCTTTCTTT.

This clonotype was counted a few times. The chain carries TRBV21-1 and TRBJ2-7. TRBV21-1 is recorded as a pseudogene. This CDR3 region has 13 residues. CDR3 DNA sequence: TGTGCCACAACGATGCCCGAATGCTACGAGCAGTACTTC. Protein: CATTMPECYEQYF.

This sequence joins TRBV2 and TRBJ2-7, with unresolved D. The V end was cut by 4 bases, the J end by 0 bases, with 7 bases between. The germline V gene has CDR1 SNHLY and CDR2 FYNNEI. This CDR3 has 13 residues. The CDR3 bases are TGTGCCAGCAGTGGGCAGCTCTCCTACGAGCAGTACTTC. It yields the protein CASSGQLSYEQYF.

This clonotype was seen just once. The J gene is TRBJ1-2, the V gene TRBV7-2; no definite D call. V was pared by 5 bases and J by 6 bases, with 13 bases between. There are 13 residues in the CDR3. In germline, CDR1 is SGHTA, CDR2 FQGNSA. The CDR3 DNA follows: TGTGCCAGCAGCCGCCCGCCGACGGATGGCTACACCTTC. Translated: CASSRPPTDGYTF.

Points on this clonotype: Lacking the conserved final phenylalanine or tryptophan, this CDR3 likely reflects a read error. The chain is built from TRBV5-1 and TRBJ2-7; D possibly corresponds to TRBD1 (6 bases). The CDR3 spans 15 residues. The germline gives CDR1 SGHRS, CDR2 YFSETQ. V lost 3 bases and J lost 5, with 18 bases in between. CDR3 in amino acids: CASSSPGTGYNEQYS. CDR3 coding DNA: TGCGCCAGCAGCTCACCAGGTACAGGGTATAACGAGCAGTACTCC.

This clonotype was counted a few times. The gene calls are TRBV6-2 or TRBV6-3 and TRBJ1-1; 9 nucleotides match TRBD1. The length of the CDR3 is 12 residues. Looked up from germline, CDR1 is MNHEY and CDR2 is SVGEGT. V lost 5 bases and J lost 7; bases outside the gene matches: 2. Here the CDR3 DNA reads TGTGCCAGCAGTAAGGGACAGGGTGAAGCTTTCTTT. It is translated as CASSKGQGEAFF.

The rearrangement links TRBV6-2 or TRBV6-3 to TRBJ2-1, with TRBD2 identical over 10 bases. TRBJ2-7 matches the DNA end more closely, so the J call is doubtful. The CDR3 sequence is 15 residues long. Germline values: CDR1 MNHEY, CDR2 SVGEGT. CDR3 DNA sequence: TGTGCCAGCAGTACCGAGCGGGAGGGGTACAATGAGCAGTACTTC. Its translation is CASSTEREGYNEQYF.

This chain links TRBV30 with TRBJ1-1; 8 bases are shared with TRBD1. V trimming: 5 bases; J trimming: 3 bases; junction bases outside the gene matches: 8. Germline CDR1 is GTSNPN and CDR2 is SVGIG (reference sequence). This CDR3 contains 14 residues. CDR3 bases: TGTGCCTGGGCTAACAGGGGGATGTACACTGAAGCTTTCTTT. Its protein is CAWANRGMYTEAFF.

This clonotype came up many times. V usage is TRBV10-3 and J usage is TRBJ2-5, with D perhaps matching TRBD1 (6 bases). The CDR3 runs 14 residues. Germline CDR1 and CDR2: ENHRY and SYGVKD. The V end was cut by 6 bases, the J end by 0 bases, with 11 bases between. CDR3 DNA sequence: TGTGCCATCAGCTGGACAGAGTACCAAGAGACCCAGTACTTC. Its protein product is CAISWTEYQETQYF.

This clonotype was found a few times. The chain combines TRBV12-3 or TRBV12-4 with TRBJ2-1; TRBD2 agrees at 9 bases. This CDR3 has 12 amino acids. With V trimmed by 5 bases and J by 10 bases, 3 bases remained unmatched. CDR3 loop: CASSGLAWEQFF. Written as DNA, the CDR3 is TGTGCCAGCAGTGGACTAGCGTGGGAGCAGTTCTTC.

The CDR3 sequence: CASSQVFGRTYEQYF. The CDR3 bases are TGTGCCAGCAGCCAAGTGTTCGGCAGAACCTACGAGCAGTACTTC. J is TRBJ2-4 and V is TRBV3-1; unclear D gene. The J call is in doubt because the DNA end fits TRBJ2-7 better. The CDR3 totals 15 residues. Germline loops: CDR1 LGHDT, CDR2 YNNKEL (reference sequence).